The 4 T cell receptor beta chains below were found in one sample sequenced in a study of blood T cell repertoires in COVID-19. Libraries were prepared by immunoSEQ multiplex PCR; TCRdb keeps only in-frame clonotypes and omits some of them. The sample lists around 210,000 clones; roughly 84% were seen once. Sequencing was performed on peripheral blood. These receptors were taken from a man aged 45 to 65 with COVID-19, enrolled during active disease.

The J gene is TRBJ2-7, the V gene TRBV18; weak D call: TRBD1 (5 bases). CDR1 is KGHSH and CDR2 is LQKENI in the germline V gene. Deletions cut 3 bases from V and 3 bases from J, with 6 bases between. CDR3 size: 12 residues. The CDR3 sequence: CASSPTVYEQYF. The CDR3, as DNA: TGTGCCAGCTCACCGACAGTCTACGAGCAGTACTTC.

This chain connects TRBV10-2 to TRBJ2-7, with 7 bases that match TRBD2. Per germline, CDR1 WSHSY and CDR2 SAAADI. The CDR3 length is 13 residues. V was clipped by 10 bases and J by 0 bases; unmatched bases: 6. This chain's CDR3 is CATLWGGSYEQYF. The CDR3 DNA is TGCGCCACCCTTTGGGGGGGCTCCTACGAGCAGTACTTC.

This rearrangement joins TRBV6-5 to TRBJ1-5, with 7 bases aligning to TRBD1. V gave up 5 bases and J gave up 2 bases; unmatched junction bases: 3. CDR3 size: 14 residues. Germline V lookup: CDR1 MNHEY, CDR2 SVGAGI. The CDR3 protein is CASSTGQGNQPQHF. In nucleotides, the CDR3 is TGTGCCAGCAGTACCGGACAGGGCAATCAGCCCCAGCATTTT.

This clone was seen more than once but under ten times. The rearrangement uses TRBV5-4 and TRBJ2-2, with TRBD2 as a possible D gene (5 bases). V lost 0 bases to trimming and J lost 4 bases, with 13 bases between them. This CDR3 has 16 amino acids. CDR1 and CDR2 from the germline V gene are SGHNT and YYREEE (reference sequence). The CDR3 sequence is CASSLGGSDGTGELFF. CDR3 sequence (DNA): TGTGCCAGCAGCTTGGGAGGTAGCGACGGCACCGGGGAGCTGTTTTTT.